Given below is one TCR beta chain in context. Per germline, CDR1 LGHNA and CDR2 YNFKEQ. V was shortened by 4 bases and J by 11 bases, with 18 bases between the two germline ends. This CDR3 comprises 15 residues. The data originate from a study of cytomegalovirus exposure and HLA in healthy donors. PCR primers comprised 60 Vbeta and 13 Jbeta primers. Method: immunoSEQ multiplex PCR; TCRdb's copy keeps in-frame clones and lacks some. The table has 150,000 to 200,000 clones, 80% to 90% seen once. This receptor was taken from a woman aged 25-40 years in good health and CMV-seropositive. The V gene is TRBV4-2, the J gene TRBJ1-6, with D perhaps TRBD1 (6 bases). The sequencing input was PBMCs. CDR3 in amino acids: CASSRARGGRTPLHF. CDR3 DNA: TGTGCCAGCAGCCGGGCCCGTGGGGGCAGAACACCCCTCCACTTT.